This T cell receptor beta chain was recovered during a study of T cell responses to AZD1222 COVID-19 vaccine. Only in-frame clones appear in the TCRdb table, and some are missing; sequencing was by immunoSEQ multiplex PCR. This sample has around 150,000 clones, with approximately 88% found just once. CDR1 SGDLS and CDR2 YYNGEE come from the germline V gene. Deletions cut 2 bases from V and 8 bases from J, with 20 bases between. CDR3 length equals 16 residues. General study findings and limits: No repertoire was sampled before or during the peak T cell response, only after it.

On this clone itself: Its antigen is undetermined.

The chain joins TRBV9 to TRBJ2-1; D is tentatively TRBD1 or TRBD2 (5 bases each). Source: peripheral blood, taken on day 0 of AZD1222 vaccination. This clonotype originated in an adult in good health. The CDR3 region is CASSVDLGRTRDEQFF. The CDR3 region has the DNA TGTGCCAGCAGCGTGGACTTGGGGCGAACCAGAGATGAGCAGTTCTTC.